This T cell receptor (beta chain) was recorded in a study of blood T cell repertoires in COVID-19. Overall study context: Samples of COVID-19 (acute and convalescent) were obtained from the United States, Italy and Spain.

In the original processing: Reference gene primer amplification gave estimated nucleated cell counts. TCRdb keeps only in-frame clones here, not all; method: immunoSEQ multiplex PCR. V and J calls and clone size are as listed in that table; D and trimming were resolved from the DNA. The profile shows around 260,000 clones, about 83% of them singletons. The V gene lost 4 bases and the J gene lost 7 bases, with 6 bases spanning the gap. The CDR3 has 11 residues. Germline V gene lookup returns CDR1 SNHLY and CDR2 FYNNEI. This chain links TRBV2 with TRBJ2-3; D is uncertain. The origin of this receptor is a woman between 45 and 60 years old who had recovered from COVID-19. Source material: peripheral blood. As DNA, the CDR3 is TGTGCCAGCAGTGTGGCATATACGCAGTATTTT. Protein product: CASSVAYTQYF.